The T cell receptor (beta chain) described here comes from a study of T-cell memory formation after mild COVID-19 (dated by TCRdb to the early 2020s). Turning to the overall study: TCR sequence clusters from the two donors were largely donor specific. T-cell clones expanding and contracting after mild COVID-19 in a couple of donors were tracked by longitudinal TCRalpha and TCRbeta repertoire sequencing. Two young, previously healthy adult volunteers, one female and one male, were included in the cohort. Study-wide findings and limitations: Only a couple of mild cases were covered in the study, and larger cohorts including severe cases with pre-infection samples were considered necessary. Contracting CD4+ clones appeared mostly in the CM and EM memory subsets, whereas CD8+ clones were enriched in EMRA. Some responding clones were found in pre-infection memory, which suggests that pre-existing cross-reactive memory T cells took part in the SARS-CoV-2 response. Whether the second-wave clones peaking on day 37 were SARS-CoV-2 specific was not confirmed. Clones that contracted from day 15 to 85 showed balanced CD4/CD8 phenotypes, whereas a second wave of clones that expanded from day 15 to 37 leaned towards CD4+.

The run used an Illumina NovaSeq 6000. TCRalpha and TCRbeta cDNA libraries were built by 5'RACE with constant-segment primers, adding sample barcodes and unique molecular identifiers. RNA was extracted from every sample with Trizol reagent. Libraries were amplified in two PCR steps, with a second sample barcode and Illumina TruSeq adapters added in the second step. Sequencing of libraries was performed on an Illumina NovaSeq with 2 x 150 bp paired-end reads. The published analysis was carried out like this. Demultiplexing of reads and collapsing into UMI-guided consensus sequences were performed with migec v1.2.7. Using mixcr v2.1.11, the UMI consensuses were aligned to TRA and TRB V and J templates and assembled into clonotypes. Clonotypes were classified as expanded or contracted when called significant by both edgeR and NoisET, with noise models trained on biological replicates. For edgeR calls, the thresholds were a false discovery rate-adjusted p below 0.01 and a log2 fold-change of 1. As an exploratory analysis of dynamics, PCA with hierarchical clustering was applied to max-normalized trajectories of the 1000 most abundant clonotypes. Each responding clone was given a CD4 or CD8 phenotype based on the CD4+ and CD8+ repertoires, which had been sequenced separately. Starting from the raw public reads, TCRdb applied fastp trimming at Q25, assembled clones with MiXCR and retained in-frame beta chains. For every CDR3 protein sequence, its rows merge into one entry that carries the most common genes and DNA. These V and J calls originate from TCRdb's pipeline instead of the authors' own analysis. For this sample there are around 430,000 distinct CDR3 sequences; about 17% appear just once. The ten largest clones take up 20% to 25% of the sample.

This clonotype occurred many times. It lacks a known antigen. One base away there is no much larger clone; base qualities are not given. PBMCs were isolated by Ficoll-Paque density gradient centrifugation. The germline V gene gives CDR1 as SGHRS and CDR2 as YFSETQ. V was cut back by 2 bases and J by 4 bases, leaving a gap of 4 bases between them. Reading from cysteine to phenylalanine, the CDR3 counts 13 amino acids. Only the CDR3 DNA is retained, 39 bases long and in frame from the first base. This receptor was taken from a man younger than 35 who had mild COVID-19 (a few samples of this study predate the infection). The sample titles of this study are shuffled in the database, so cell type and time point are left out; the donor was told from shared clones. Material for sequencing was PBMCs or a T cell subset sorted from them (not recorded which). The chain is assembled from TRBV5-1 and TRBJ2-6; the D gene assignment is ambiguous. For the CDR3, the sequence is CASSLDGANVLTF. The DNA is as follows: TGCGCCAGCAGCTTAGACGGGGCCAACGTCCTGACTTTC.